Below, one TCR beta chain is given with its context. Its antigen remains unidentified. The time point is: patch test 2, 6 weeks after DPC sensitization. Treatment given: therapeutic diphenylcyclopropenone sensitization with weekly scalp DPC. Samples of blood were obtained prior to the application of each patch test. The sample comes from a study of human T cells and chemical hapten exposure. TCRdb used MiXCR to reprocess the RACE reads, holding one entry per CDR3 protein. The data show 75,000 to 95,000 distinct CDR3 sequences, approximately 10% seen once. Per germline, CDR1 MNHEY and CDR2 SVGAGI. Trimming cost V 5 bases and J 3 bases; bases outside gene matches: 14. The CDR3 contains 18 residues. Overall study results and limits: Expanded TCRs created a significantly greater count of big CDR3 similarity clusters than controls did. As the donors had alopecia, their immune response may differ from healthy people's.

The sample was whole blood, taken in connection with sensitization to the hapten diphenylcyclopropenone (DPC). This sequence originates from a middle-aged man with alopecia areata. Some clones in this sample may be carry-over from other donors' samples. The genes are TRBV6-5 and TRBJ2-1; 9 bases agree with TRBD2. The CDR3 region is CASSRPGLAGANYNEQFF. The DNA for the CDR3 is TGTGCCAGCAGTCGCCCCGGCTTAGCGGGAGCCAACTACAATGAGCAGTTCTTC.